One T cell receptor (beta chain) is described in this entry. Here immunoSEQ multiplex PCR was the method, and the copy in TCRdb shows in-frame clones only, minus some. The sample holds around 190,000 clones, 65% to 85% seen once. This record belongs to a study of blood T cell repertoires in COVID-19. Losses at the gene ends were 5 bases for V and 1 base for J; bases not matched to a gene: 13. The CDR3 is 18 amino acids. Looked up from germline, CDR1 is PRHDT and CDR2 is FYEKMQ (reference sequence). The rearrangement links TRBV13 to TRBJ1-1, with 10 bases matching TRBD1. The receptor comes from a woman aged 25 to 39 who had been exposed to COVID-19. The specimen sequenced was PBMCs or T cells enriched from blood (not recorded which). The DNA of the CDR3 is TGTGCCAGCAGCCACGCGATGGGACAGGGGATCTCGAACACTGAAGCTTTCTTT. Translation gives CASSHAMGQGISNTEAFF.